This T cell receptor beta chain was sequenced for a study of cytomegalovirus exposure and HLA in healthy donors. Study observations and caveats: TCR beta chain V- and J-gene trimming was linked, in a later analysis, to a missense variant in DCLRE1C. TCR association rates varied by HLA locus in a later analysis, with DRB1 highest and HLA-C lowest. In a later analysis, CMV-associated beta chains were mostly HLA-associated, it appeared.

Germline V gene sequence: CDR1 MGHRA, CDR2 YSYEKL. This CDR3 region has 16 residues. The J segment lost 8 bases and the V segment lost 0 bases, leaving 7 bases of the junction unmatched. This clone was observed a single time. The antigen remains unidentified. The PCR used 60 Vbeta and 13 Jbeta primers. Sequencing used immunoSEQ multiplex PCR; TCRdb keeps in-frame clones, though not all of them. Of approximately 99,000 clones detected, approximately 73% appear once; the ten largest clones hold about 3.5%. This chain links TRBV4-1 with TRBJ1-6; 7 bases agree with TRBD1. Sample: PBMCs. This TCR was sampled from a man in his forties or fifties in good health and CMV-seronegative. The CDR3 DNA reads TGCGCCAGCAGCCAAGATATCGCACAGGGGTATTCACCCCTCCACTTT. It codes for CASSQDIAQGYSPLHF.